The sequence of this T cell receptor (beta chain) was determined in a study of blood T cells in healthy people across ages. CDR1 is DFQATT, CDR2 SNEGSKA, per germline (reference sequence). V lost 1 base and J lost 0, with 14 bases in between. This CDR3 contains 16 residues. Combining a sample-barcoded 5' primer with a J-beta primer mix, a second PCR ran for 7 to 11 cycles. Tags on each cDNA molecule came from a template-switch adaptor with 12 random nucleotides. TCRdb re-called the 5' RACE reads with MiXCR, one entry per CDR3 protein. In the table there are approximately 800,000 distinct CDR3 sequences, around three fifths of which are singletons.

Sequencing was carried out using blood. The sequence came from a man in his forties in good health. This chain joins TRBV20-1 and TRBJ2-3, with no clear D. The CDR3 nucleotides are TGCAGTGCTAGAGTCTCAGCTGGCCCCAGCACAGATACGCAGTATTTT. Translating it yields CSARVSAGPSTDTQYF.